Presented here are 21 T cell receptor beta chains from one specimen sequenced in a study of a mutant IDH1 vaccine in newly diagnosed glioma. These receptors have no known antigen. Time point reported: week 35, safety follow-up. Vaccination comprised doses that each held 300 ug of mutant IDH1 20-mer peptide, plus topical imiquimod. Sequencing was performed with immunoSEQ multiplex PCR; in TCRdb, only in-frame clones are kept and a portion is missing. The sample contains approximately 47,000 clones, 88% of which appear only once. The sample was PBMCs, taken from a glioma patient whose treatment included an IDH1 peptide vaccine. All receptors come from a woman aged 40 to 50 with glioma.

The chain joins TRBV27 to TRBJ1-5; TRBD1 might be the D (5 bases). Trimming left V 4 bases short and J 11 bases short, with 15 bases between. Germline V gene data show CDR1 as MNHEY and CDR2 as SMNVEV (reference sequence). This CDR3 region has 13 residues. The CDR3: CASSYGKGWSQHF. CDR3 DNA sequence: TGTGCCAGCAGTTACGGGAAGGGGTGGTCCCAGCATTTT.

In its sample, this clone was seen a few times. J is TRBJ1-2 and V is TRBV27, with a weak D call TRBD1 (5 bases). V lost 7 bases to trimming and J lost 7 bases, with 13 bases between them. CDR1 is MNHEY, CDR2 SMNVEV, per germline (reference sequence). The CDR3 sequence is 12 residues long. The CDR3 DNA is TGTGCCAGCAAAGGGGTGTCGGTTGGCTACACCTTC. This encodes CASKGVSVGYTF.

This rearrangement joins TRBV4-2 to TRBJ2-1; the D is unclear. V shed 4 bases and J shed 3 bases, with 16 bases lying between them. Germline values: CDR1 LGHNA, CDR2 YNFKEQ. This CDR3 spans 16 amino acids. The DNA of the CDR3 is TGTGCCAGCAGCCCCATGGGGTGGCTCGACTACAATGAGCAGTTCTTC. It codes for CASSPMGWLDYNEQFF.

The chain uses TRBV20-1 and TRBJ2-1; D is ambiguous. The germline CDR1 and CDR2 sequences are DFQATT and SNEGSKA (reference sequence). V gave up 6 bases and J gave up 3 bases, with 6 bases separating them. CDR3 length: 11 residues. The CDR3 DNA sequence: TGCAGTGCCCAATTCTACAATGAGCAGTTCTTC. Protein product: CSAQFYNEQFF.

The rearrangement joins TRBV7-2 to TRBJ2-6, with TRBD1 as a possible D gene (5 bases). There are 19 residues in the CDR3. V lost 5 bases, J lost 0 bases, and 20 bases lay in between. The V gene's germline CDR1 is SGHTA and CDR2 FQGNSA. CDR3 nucleotide sequence: TGTGCCAGCAGCGATAGAGTCAGGGCCCGTTCCTCTGGGGCCAACGTCCTGACTTTC. This translates into CASSDRVRARSSGANVLTF. Looking up the rest from reference TRBV7-2 and TRBJ2-6 gives the full variable domain: GAGVSQSPSNKVTEKGKDVELRCDPISGHTALYWYRQSLGQGLEFLIYFQGNSAPDKSGLPSDRFSAERTGGSVSTLTIQRTQQEDSAVYLCASSDRVRARSSGANVLTFGAGSRLTVL.

The chain employs TRBV7-2 and TRBJ2-7, with TRBD1 matching 9 bases. Losses at the gene ends were 5 bases for V and 3 bases for J; bases not matched to a gene: 5. The CDR3 is 14 residues long. Looked up from germline, CDR1 is SGHTA and CDR2 is FQGNSA. CDR3 region: CASSPTGGGYEQYF. CDR3 nucleotide sequence: TGTGCCAGCAGCCCAACAGGGGGCGGCTACGAGCAGTACTTC.

V gene TRBV7-9 combines with J gene TRBJ1-1; D gene ambiguous. The CDR3 runs to 13 residues. The germline V gene has CDR1 SEHNR and CDR2 FQNEAQ (reference sequence). The V gene lost 6 bases and the J gene lost 4 bases, with 12 bases spanning the gap. CDR3: CASRIGEATEAFF. In DNA form, the CDR3 reads TGTGCCAGCAGGATAGGAGAGGCCACTGAAGCTTTCTTT. Supplemented by reference TRBV7-9 and TRBJ1-1, the full variable domain reads DTGVSQNPRHKITKRGQNVTFRCDPISEHNRLYWYRQTLGQGPEFLTYFQNEAQLEKSRLLSDRFSAERPKGSFSTLEIQRTEQGDSAMYLCASRIGEATEAFFGQGTRLTVV.

The J gene is TRBJ1-2, the V gene TRBV12-5; tentative D call: TRBD1 (5 bases). V gave up 1 base and J gave up 8 bases, with 11 bases separating them. The CDR3 runs to 13 residues. The V gene's germline CDR1 is LGHNT and CDR2 FRNRAP. As DNA, the CDR3 is TGTGCTAGTGGTTTGGACCAGGGCCGAGGCTACACCTTC. Translation: CASGLDQGRGYTF. Complete variable domain (other parts from reference TRBV12-5 and TRBJ1-2): DARVTQTPRHKVTEMGQEVTMRCQPILGHNTVFWYRQTMMQGLELLAYFRNRAPLDDSGMPKDRFSAEMPDATLATLKIQPSEPRDSAVYFCASGLDQGRGYTFGSGTRLTVV.

The CDR3 protein is CASSPRDTRHEQYF. The CDR3 nucleotides read TGTGCCAGCAGCCCCCGCGACACGAGGCACGAGCAGTACTTC. The chain carries TRBV13 and TRBJ2-7, with no clear D. The germline V gene encodes CDR1 PRHDT and CDR2 FYEKMQ (reference sequence). This CDR3 is built from 14 residues. Deletions cut 5 bases from V and 5 bases from J, with 16 bases between. Variable domain in full (rest from reference TRBV13 and TRBJ2-7): AAGVIQSPRHLIKEKRETATLKCYPIPRHDTVYWYQQGPGQDPQFLISFYEKMQSDKGSIPDRFSAQQFSDYHSELNMSSLELGDSALYFCASSPRDTRHEQYFGPGTRLTVT.

The chain has TRBV28 and TRBJ2-7, with D tentatively TRBD2 (6 bases). CDR1 and CDR2 (germline): MDHEN, SYDVKM. V was cut by 6 bases and J by 4 bases, with 13 bases left in between. This CDR3 spans 13 amino acids. DNA for the CDR3: TGTGCCAGCAGGGGAGGATTGACATACGAGCAGTACTTC. Translating gives CASRGGLTYEQYF.

The chain couples TRBV20-1 to TRBJ1-2, with D possibly TRBD1 on 5 matching bases. This CDR3 is built from 8 residues. V was clipped by 8 bases and J by 11 bases, with 9 bases between them. Germline CDR1 and CDR2: DFQATT and SNEGSKA (reference sequence). In DNA form, the CDR3 reads TGCAGTCCAGGGCGGTACACCTTC. Encoded protein: CSPGRYTF.

This chain uses TRBV2 with TRBJ2-6; 10 nucleotides align to TRBD1. The CDR3 spans 17 residues. Germline loops: CDR1 SNHLY, CDR2 FYNNEI. Germline trimming cut 6 bases from V and 0 bases from J; bases unmatched to any gene: 5. The CDR3 coding sequence is TGTGCCAGCAGGTGGGACAGGGGAAGCTCTGGGGCCAACGTCCTGACTTTC. This encodes CASRWDRGSSGANVLTF.

The J gene is TRBJ1-4, the V gene TRBV5-1; D is unresolved. V dropped 0 bases and J dropped 0 bases, with 6 bases sitting between them. CDR3 length equals 15 residues. Germline V gene data show CDR1 as SGHRS and CDR2 as YFSETQ. The CDR3 nucleotides are TGCGCCAGCAGCTTGGTAGCGACAACTAATGAAAAACTGTTTTTT. As protein: CASSLVATTNEKLFF.

This clone has a handful of counts. The gene calls are TRBV5-5 and TRBJ2-1; D is ambiguous. The CDR3 is 12 amino acids. Germline CDR1 reads SGHKS; CDR2 reads YYEKEE (reference sequence). Between the trimmed V and J ends, which lost 5 bases and 2 bases, there was a span of 5 bases. As DNA, the CDR3 is TGTGCCAGCAGAGTACCCTACAATGAGCAGTTCTTC. Translated: CASRVPYNEQFF.

The CDR3 loop is CASSLVVGGAETQYF. The CDR3 bases are TGTGCCAGCAGCTTGGTGGTAGGAGGGGCTGAGACCCAGTACTTC. The chain has TRBV5-6 and TRBJ2-5; TRBD2 might be the D (6 bases). The germline V gene has CDR1 SGHDT and CDR2 YYEEEE. V lost 0 bases and J lost 5, with 14 bases in between. This CDR3 spans 15 amino acids.

This chain joins TRBV11-3 and TRBJ2-7; D remains ambiguous. The CDR3 spans 14 residues. Germline values: CDR1 SGHNT, CDR2 YENEEA. Trimming removed 2 bases from V and 4 bases from J, with 12 bases in between. The CDR3 reads CASSLKKPIYEQYF. CDR3 nucleotides: TGTGCCAGCAGCTTAAAAAAACCAATTTACGAGCAGTACTTC.

The V gene is TRBV4-1, the J gene TRBJ2-5; D call uncertain. CDR1 is MGHRA, CDR2 YSYEKL, per germline. This CDR3 contains 13 residues. V was shortened by 2 bases and J by 1 base, with 5 bases between the two germline ends. Written as DNA, the CDR3 is TGCGCCAGCAGCCAAAGGGCCCAAGAGACCCAGTACTTC. Its translation: CASSQRAQETQYF.

V gene TRBV28 combines with J gene TRBJ2-2; D is unresolved. The CDR3 extends over 15 amino acids. Trimming stripped 2 bases from V and 0 bases from J, with 7 bases between. Germline loops: CDR1 MDHEN, CDR2 SYDVKM. The chain's CDR3 is CASSLNSPNTGELFF. Here the CDR3 DNA reads TGTGCCAGCAGTTTAAACAGCCCGAACACCGGGGAGCTGTTTTTT.

V gene TRBV2 combines with J gene TRBJ1-3; TRBD1 matches 7 bases. Germline values: CDR1 SNHLY, CDR2 FYNNEI. This CDR3 is 15 amino acids long. V gave up 6 bases and J gave up 7 bases; unmatched junction bases: 12. DNA of the CDR3: TGTGCCAGCAGAACGCAGTTGGACAGGAGGAACACCATATATTTT. Protein product: CASRTQLDRRNTIYF.

This chain connects TRBV5-4 to TRBJ2-5, with TRBD2 matching 8 bases. Germline loops: CDR1 SGHNT, CDR2 YYREEE (reference sequence). The CDR3 length is 16 residues. V was clipped by 2 bases and J by 5 bases; unmatched bases: 11. The CDR3 spells CASSLVGGGFGETQYF. In DNA form, the CDR3 reads TGTGCCAGCAGCTTAGTTGGCGGGGGGTTCGGGGAGACCCAGTACTTC.

The V call is TRBV6-1, the J call TRBJ1-1; TRBD1 might be the D (6 bases). V lost 5 bases to trimming and J lost 5 bases, with 6 bases between them. The CDR3 covers 11 residues. Germline lookup yields CDR1 MNHNS and CDR2 SASEGT. The chain's CDR3 is CASSRGTEAFF. The CDR3 nucleotides read TGTGCCAGCAGTAGGGGGACTGAAGCTTTCTTT.